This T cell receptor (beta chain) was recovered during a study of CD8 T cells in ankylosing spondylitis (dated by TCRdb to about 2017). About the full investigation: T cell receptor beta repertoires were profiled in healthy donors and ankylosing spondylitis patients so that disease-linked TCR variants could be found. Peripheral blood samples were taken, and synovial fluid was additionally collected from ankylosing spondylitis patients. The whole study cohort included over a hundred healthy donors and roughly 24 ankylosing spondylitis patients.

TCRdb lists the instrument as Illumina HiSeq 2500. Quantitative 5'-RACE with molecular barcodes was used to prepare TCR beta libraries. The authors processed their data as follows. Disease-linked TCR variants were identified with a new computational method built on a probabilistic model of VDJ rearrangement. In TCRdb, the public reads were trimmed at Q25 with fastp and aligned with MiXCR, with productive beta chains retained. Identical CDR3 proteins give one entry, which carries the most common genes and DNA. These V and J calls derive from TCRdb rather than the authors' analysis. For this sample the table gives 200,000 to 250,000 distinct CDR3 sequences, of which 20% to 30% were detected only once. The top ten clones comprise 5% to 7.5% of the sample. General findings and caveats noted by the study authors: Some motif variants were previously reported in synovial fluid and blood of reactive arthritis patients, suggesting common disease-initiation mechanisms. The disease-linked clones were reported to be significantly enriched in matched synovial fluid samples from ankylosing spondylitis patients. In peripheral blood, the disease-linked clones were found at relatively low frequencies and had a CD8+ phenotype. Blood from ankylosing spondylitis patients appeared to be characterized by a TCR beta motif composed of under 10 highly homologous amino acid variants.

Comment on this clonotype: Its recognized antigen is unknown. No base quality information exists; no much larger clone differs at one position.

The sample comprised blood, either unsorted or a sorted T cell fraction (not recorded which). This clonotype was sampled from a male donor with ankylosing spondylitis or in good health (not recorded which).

The CDR3 in this case is CASSLNGPQYF. The DNA is as follows: TGTGCCAGCAGTTTAAACGGTCCGCAGTATTTT. Recombination joined TRBV12-3 or TRBV12-4 with TRBJ2-3, with the identity of the D gene unclear. Spanning cysteine to phenylalanine, the CDR3 consists of 11 amino acids. Only the CDR3 region is kept as DNA, spanning 33 bases read in frame from base 1. Trimming at the junction amounts to 2 bases on V and 10 bases on J, and the germline ends lie 7 bases apart.